The entry below describes one T cell receptor (beta chain). Its cognate antigen is unknown. Tumor tissue was taken before any definitive surgery or chemotherapy was given. V lost 2 bases and J lost 4; bases outside the gene matches: 9. Per the germline V gene, CDR1 is MNHNS and CDR2 is SASEGT. The length of the CDR3 is 16 residues. These data come from a study of high-grade serous ovarian cancer treatment subgroups. Study details: Mean per sample: around 14,000 reads, several thousand unique TCR beta rearrangements. Study conclusions and caveats: TCR clonal relatedness correlated positively with neoantigen level. The analyses considered CDR3 and ignored CDR1 and CDR2. Repertoire similarity ranged roughly 0.095 to 0.79 between tumors of one patient.

This table comes from immunoSEQ multiplex PCR, and its TCRdb copy is limited to in-frame clones, with some not included. Counted here are 12,000 to 15,000 clones, about 86% occurring once; the ten biggest clones make up 5% to 8%. What was sequenced was tumor tissue. This sequence originates from a human donor with high-grade serous ovarian cancer. V usage is TRBV6-1 and J usage is TRBJ2-3, with 7 bases that match TRBD1. The CDR3 protein is CASSELDRATADTQYF. The CDR3 region has the DNA TGTGCCAGCAGTGAACTCGACAGGGCGACGGCAGATACGCAGTATTTT.